What follows are 30 T cell receptor beta chains derived from one specimen sequenced in a study of T cell changes during pregnancy in multiple sclerosis. Clones were sequenced by immunoSEQ multiplex PCR, and TCRdb holds only the in-frame ones, with some missing. This table holds around 44,000 clones, almost 95% found once. Sequencing was performed on CD8+ T cells from peripheral blood mononuclear cells, taken in the third trimester of pregnancy. The receptors were gathered from a female donor with multiple sclerosis, enrolled in a pregnancy study.

This chain joins TRBV27 and TRBJ1-1; no definite D call. The CDR3 extends over 13 amino acids. Trimming took 2 bases from V and 1 from J, leaving 5 bases between them. The germline CDR1 and CDR2 sequences are MNHEY and SMNVEV (reference sequence). CDR3 bases: TGTGCCAGCAGTTTAATGGCGAACACTGAAGCTTTCTTT. Encoded protein: CASSLMANTEAFF.

The count of this clone is one. The chain employs TRBV23-1 and TRBJ1-2, with unresolved D. TRBV23-1 is designated an ORF whose function remains uncertain. The CDR3 runs 12 residues. V was cut by 2 bases and J by 4 bases, with 5 bases left in between. As DNA, the CDR3 is TGCGCCAGCAGTCAAATTAGCTATGGCTACACCTTC. It specifies CASSQISYGYTF.

The chain employs TRBV5-6 and TRBJ1-4; 9 bases match TRBD1. Germline lookup yields CDR1 SGHDT and CDR2 YYEEEE. This CDR3 spans 16 amino acids. J gave up 7 bases and V 0 bases, and 7 bases lay outside the gene matches. CDR3 region: CASSLAAGQGLEKLFF. The CDR3 DNA reads as TGTGCCAGCAGCTTGGCCGCGGGACAGGGACTTGAAAAACTGTTTTTT.

The J gene is TRBJ1-2, the V gene TRBV5-1; D uncertain. Germline values: CDR1 SGHRS, CDR2 YFSETQ. This CDR3 has 16 residues. V lost 5 bases and J 4 bases, leaving 21 bases between the germline ends. The CDR3 coding sequence is TGCGCCAGCAGGGAGAGGGAAAACAGACATTTCTATGGCTACACCTTC. Translation gives CASRERENRHFYGYTF. Using reference TRBV5-1 and TRBJ1-2 for the parts outside the CDR3, the full variable domain is KAGVTQTPRYLIKTRGQQVTLSCSPISGHRSVSWYQQTPGQGLQFLFEYFSETQRNKGNFPGRFSGRQFSNSRSEMNVSTLELGDSALYLCASRERENRHFYGYTFGSGTRLTVV.

The chain couples TRBV28 to TRBJ2-3; tentatively, D is TRBD2 (5 bases). This CDR3 has 15 residues. Trimming pared 6 bases from V and 1 base from J, leaving 14 bases between. CDR1 and CDR2 (germline): MDHEN, SYDVKM. For the CDR3, the DNA is TGTGCCAGCAGCTCGGACTCATGGGGCACAGATACGCAGTATTTT. Translation: CASSSDSWGTDTQYF.

The chain joins TRBV27 to TRBJ2-4; D perhaps matches TRBD1 (5 bases). This CDR3 is built from 16 residues. CDR1 MNHEY and CDR2 SMNVEV come from the germline V gene (reference sequence). Between the trimmed V and J ends, which lost 2 bases and 0 bases, there was a span of 11 bases. The CDR3 region is CASSLSTGVAKNIQYF. CDR3 DNA sequence: TGTGCCAGCAGTTTAAGTACAGGTGTAGCCAAAAACATTCAGTACTTC.

J is TRBJ2-3 and V is TRBV6-5; D gene unclear. The V end lost 3 bases, the J end lost 2 bases, and 12 bases lay between the germline ends. From germline, CDR1 is MNHEY and CDR2 SVGAGI. There are 15 residues in the CDR3. The CDR3 region is CASSYRGGFTDTQYF. CDR3 bases: TGTGCCAGCAGTTATCGCGGTGGCTTCACAGATACGCAGTATTTT.

This clone has a handful of counts. Here the CDR3 reads CASSQGEEAEQYF. The CDR3 coding sequence is TGCGCCAGCAGCCAAGGCGAGGAGGCCGAGCAGTACTTC. The rearrangement links TRBV4-1 to TRBJ2-7; D is possibly TRBD2 (5 bases). Germline values: CDR1 MGHRA, CDR2 YSYEKL. V dropped 1 base and J dropped 6 bases, with 10 bases sitting between them. This CDR3 has 13 amino acids.

This clone came up once. V and J are TRBV6-6 and TRBJ2-1; a weak D match, TRBD1 (5 bases). Deletions cut 0 bases from V and 4 bases from J, with 13 bases between. Germline values: CDR1 MNHNY, CDR2 SVGAGI (reference sequence). This CDR3 spans 16 amino acids. The CDR3 nucleotides read TGTGCCAGCAGTTACTCTCTTGAACAGGCTTACAATGAGCAGTTCTTC. This gives the protein CASSYSLEQAYNEQFF.

The rearrangement links TRBV7-9 to TRBJ2-1, with no clear D. CDR1 and CDR2 (germline): SEHNR, FQNEAQ (reference sequence). The V end lost 3 bases, the J end lost 5 bases, and 17 bases lay between the germline ends. The CDR3 covers 16 residues. CDR3 protein: CASSFGSPPTDNEQFF. For the CDR3, the DNA is TGTGCCAGCAGCTTCGGCTCCCCCCCCACAGACAATGAGCAGTTCTTC.

This rearrangement joins TRBV29-1 to TRBJ1-4; no definite D call. CDR1 and CDR2 (germline): SQVTM, ANQGSEA. V lost 6 bases, J lost 1 base, and 12 bases lay in between. The length of the CDR3 is 14 residues. The DNA of the CDR3 is TGCAGCGTGGGCCTTGAGGGAACTAATGAAAAACTGTTTTTT. Its protein is CSVGLEGTNEKLFF.

The J gene is TRBJ2-1, the V gene TRBV13, with D possibly being TRBD2 (6 bases). Germline assignment: CDR1 PRHDT and CDR2 FYEKMQ (reference sequence). This CDR3 region has 17 residues. V was pared by 0 bases and J by 4 bases, with 16 bases between. This CDR3 is CASSLGAGRSGYNEQFF. In DNA, the CDR3 is TGTGCCAGCAGCTTAGGAGCGGGTCGTTCGGGGTACAATGAGCAGTTCTTC.

The J gene is TRBJ2-3, the V gene TRBV19; 9 bases fit TRBD1. Germline V lookup: CDR1 LNHDA, CDR2 SQIVND (reference sequence). The CDR3 contains 16 residues. After removal of 4 bases from V and 5 bases from J, the junction contained 10 bases not matched to a gene. The CDR3 sequence is CASSTPWDRAGDTQYF. In nucleotides, the CDR3 is TGTGCCAGTAGTACTCCTTGGGACAGGGCCGGAGATACGCAGTATTTT.

The gene calls are TRBV6-4 and TRBJ2-1, with TRBD2 matching over 7 bases. J lost 5 bases, V lost 0 bases, and 4 bases had no gene match. This CDR3 region has 15 residues. The germline CDR1 and CDR2 sequences are MRHNA and SNTAGT. CDR3 DNA sequence: TGTGCCAGCAGTGACTCAGCGGGAACTAACAATGAGCAGTTCTTC. Translated: CASSDSAGTNNEQFF.

The chain combines TRBV13 with TRBJ2-5; 9 bases align to TRBD2. V gave up 0 bases and J gave up 5 bases; unmatched junction bases: 10. The V gene's germline CDR1 is PRHDT and CDR2 FYEKMQ (reference sequence). This CDR3 has 17 residues. CDR3 sequence reads: CASSLGRGAGGRETQYF. The CDR3 region has the DNA TGTGCCAGCAGCTTAGGCCGTGGAGCGGGAGGCCGGGAGACCCAGTACTTC.

V usage is TRBV9 and J usage is TRBJ2-3; a possible D gene is TRBD1 (6 bases). The CDR3 spans 16 residues. CDR1 and CDR2 from the germline V gene are SGDLS and YYNGEE. V was clipped by 0 bases and J by 2 bases, with 13 bases between them. The CDR3, as DNA: TGTGCCAGCAGCGTAGGGGGGCAGCGAATCACAGATACGCAGTATTTT. This codes for CASSVGGQRITDTQYF.

The chain recombines TRBV19 with TRBJ2-1; 9 nucleotides line up with TRBD2. J lost 3 bases, V lost 0 bases, and 12 bases had no gene match. Germline CDR1 LNHDA, CDR2 SQIVND (reference sequence). The CDR3 contains 19 residues. For the CDR3, the DNA is TGTGCCAGTAGTATAGACCCCTCGCGGGAGGGCCGAGGCTACAATGAGCAGTTCTTC. Amino acids: CASSIDPSREGRGYNEQFF.

This chain uses TRBV28 with TRBJ1-1; the match to TRBD1 covers 10 bases. The CDR3 has 13 residues. CDR1 MDHEN and CDR2 SYDVKM come from the germline V gene. Germline trimming cut 6 bases from V and 5 bases from J; bases unmatched to any gene: 3. The CDR3: CASRGTGETEAFF. The CDR3 nucleotides are TGTGCCAGCAGGGGGACAGGGGAAACTGAAGCTTTCTTT.

This clone was seen just once. The V call is TRBV4-2, the J call TRBJ2-7; possible D gene TRBD2, 5 bases. This CDR3 is built from 15 residues. V was trimmed by 1 base and J by 4 bases, leaving 14 bases between them. CDR1 is LGHNA and CDR2 is YNFKEQ in the germline V gene. As DNA, the CDR3 is TGTGCCAGCAGCCAAGTCGGTGGGAGAGGTTACGAGCAGTACTTC. Translating it yields CASSQVGGRGYEQYF.

The chain couples TRBV19 to TRBJ2-7; 8 bases fit TRBD1. The ends lost 7 bases at V and 3 bases at J; junction bases unmatched: 11. Germline CDR1 and CDR2: LNHDA and SQIVND (reference sequence). This CDR3 region has 15 residues. The CDR3 spells CASTSSSGTGYEQYF. CDR3 bases: TGTGCCAGTACCTCGTCTTCCGGGACAGGCTACGAGCAGTACTTC.

The chain links TRBV27 to TRBJ2-7; TRBD2 is a possible D gene (5 bases). V lost 6 bases and J 1 base, leaving 10 bases between the germline ends. The CDR3 has 13 residues. Germline CDR1 MNHEY, CDR2 SMNVEV (reference sequence). The CDR3 loop is CASREVGSYEQYF. CDR3 nucleotides: TGTGCCAGCAGGGAGGTCGGGTCCTACGAGCAGTACTTC.

The chain combines TRBV5-6 with TRBJ1-3, with 7 bases matching TRBD1. This CDR3 is built from 16 residues. CDR1 is SGHDT, CDR2 YYEEEE, per germline. V gave up 0 bases and J gave up 4 bases; unmatched junction bases: 7. CDR3 sequence reads: CASSLVPTGLGNTIYF. The CDR3 DNA is TGTGCCAGCAGCTTGGTGCCGACAGGGCTGGGAAACACCATATATTTT.

This chain links TRBV6-5 with TRBJ2-5; 9 bases match TRBD1. This CDR3 is built from 15 residues. V was clipped by 6 bases and J by 4 bases; unmatched bases: 9. Germline V gives CDR1 MNHEY, CDR2 SVGAGI. CDR3 DNA sequence: TGTGCCAGCAGGGGCCGGGACAGGGTAGGAGAGACCCAGTACTTC. Its protein is CASRGRDRVGETQYF.

The chain uses TRBV4-3 and TRBJ2-1; 12 nucleotides agree with TRBD2. This CDR3 comprises 17 residues. Germline CDR1 reads LGHNA; CDR2 reads YSLEER. Trimming cost V 1 base and J 3 bases; bases outside gene matches: 4. CDR3 sequence: CASSQGILAGGYNEQFF. CDR3 sequence (DNA): TGCGCCAGCAGCCAAGGGATACTAGCGGGAGGCTACAATGAGCAGTTCTTC.

The CDR3 nucleotides read TGTGCCAGCAGCTATAGAGATCGGACCCAGTACTTC. This translates into CASSYRDRTQYF. The genes are TRBV5-6 and TRBJ2-5; D is uncertain. Looked up from germline, CDR1 is SGHDT and CDR2 is YYEEEE. The V and J ends lost 3 bases and 7 bases respectively, with 10 bases between them. The CDR3 sequence is 12 residues long.

V usage is TRBV28 and J usage is TRBJ2-3, with TRBD2 identical over 8 bases. Losses at the gene ends were 8 bases for V and 4 bases for J; bases not matched to a gene: 11. This CDR3 contains 15 residues. Germline V gene lookup returns CDR1 MDHEN and CDR2 SYDVKM. The CDR3 region has the DNA TGTGCCAGCCGGGGGGGGCAGAGGCGGGCAGATACGCAGTATTTT. This translates into CASRGGQRRADTQYF.

The gene calls are TRBV5-8 and TRBJ2-1, with 9 bases fitting TRBD2. Germline-derived CDR1 and CDR2 are SGHTS and YDEGEE. CDR3 length: 17 amino acids. With V trimmed by 6 bases and J by 0 bases, 10 bases remained unmatched. The CDR3 spells CASTGLAGISSYNEQFF. As DNA, the CDR3 is TGTGCCAGCACGGGACTAGCCGGGATTAGCTCCTACAATGAGCAGTTCTTC.

This chain links TRBV5-1 with TRBJ2-3; TRBD2 agrees at 8 bases. With 1 base clipped from V and 5 bases from J, the junction kept 12 bases outside the gene matches. The CDR3 runs to 17 residues. Germline V gene sequence: CDR1 SGHRS, CDR2 YFSETQ. The CDR3: CASSLFVGREGEDTQYF. CDR3 coding DNA: TGCGCCAGCAGCTTGTTCGTTGGTCGGGAGGGTGAAGATACGCAGTATTTT.

V usage is TRBV6-5 and J usage is TRBJ2-6; possibly TRBD1 for D (5 bases). The CDR3 runs 16 residues. V shed 2 bases and J shed 0 bases, with 8 bases lying between them. CDR1 MNHEY and CDR2 SVGAGI come from the germline V gene. CDR3 bases: TGTGCCAGCAGTTACACCACAGGCTCTGGGGCCAACGTCCTGACTTTC. This gives the protein CASSYTTGSGANVLTF.

This rearrangement joins TRBV19 to TRBJ2-7, with 8 bases that match TRBD1. V was clipped by 4 bases and J by 5 bases; unmatched bases: 10. The CDR3 has 15 residues. Germline lookup yields CDR1 LNHDA and CDR2 SQIVND (reference sequence). CDR3 region: CASSTLGTGLHEQYF. The CDR3 DNA follows: TGTGCCAGTAGTACCCTCGGGACAGGCTTACACGAGCAGTACTTC.